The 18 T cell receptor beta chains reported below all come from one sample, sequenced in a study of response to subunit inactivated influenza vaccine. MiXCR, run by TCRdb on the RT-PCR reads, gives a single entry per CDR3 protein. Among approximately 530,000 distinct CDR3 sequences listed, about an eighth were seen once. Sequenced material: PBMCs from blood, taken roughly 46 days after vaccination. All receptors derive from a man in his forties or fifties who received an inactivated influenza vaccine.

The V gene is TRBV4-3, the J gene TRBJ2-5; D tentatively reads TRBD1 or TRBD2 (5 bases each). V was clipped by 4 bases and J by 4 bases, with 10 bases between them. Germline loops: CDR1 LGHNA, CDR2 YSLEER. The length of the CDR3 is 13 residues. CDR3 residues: CASSPNGGETQYF. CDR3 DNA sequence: TGCGCCAGCAGCCCGAATGGGGGAGAGACCCAGTACTTC.

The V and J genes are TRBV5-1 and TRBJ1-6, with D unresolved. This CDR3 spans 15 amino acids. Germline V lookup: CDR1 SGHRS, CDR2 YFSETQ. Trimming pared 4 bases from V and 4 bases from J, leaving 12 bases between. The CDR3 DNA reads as TGCGCCAGCAGCGTGGATTTTGCTTATAATTCACCCCTCCACTTT. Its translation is CASSVDFAYNSPLHF.

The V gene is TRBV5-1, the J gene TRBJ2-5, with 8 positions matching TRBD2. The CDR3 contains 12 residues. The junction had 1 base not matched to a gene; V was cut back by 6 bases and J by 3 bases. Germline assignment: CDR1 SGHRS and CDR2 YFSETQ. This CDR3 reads CASTTSEETQYF. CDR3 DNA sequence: TGCGCCAGCACGACTAGCGAAGAGACCCAGTACTTC.

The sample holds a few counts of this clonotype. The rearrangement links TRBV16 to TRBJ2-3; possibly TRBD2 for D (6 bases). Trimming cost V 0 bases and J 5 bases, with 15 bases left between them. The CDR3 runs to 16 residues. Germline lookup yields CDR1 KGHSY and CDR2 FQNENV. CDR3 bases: TGTGCCAGCAGCCAATCAGAGGCCGGGGGAATAGATACGCAGTATTTT. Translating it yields CASSQSEAGGIDTQYF.

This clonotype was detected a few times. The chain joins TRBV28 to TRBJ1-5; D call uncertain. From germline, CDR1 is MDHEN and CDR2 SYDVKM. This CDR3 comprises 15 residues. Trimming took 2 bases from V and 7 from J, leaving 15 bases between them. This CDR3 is CASSLPGNPIQPQHF. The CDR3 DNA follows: TGTGCCAGCAGTTTACCTGGCAACCCCATACAGCCCCAGCATTTT.

CDR3 nucleotide sequence: TGTGCCAGCCGGAGGACTAGCGGGAACCTAGCCAAAAACATTCAGTACTTC. Translated: CASRRTSGNLAKNIQYF. The V call is TRBV6-2 or TRBV6-3, the J call TRBJ2-4; TRBD2 matches at 12 bases. Germline CDR1 and CDR2: MNHEY and SVGEGT. With 8 bases clipped from V and 0 bases from J, the junction kept 8 bases outside the gene matches. The CDR3 runs to 17 residues.

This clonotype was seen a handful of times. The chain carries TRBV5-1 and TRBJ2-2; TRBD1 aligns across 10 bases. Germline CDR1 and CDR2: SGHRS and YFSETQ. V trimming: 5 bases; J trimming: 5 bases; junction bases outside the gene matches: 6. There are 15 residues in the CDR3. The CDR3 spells CASRRQGARTGELFF. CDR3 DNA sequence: TGCGCCAGCAGAAGACAGGGGGCTCGTACCGGGGAGCTGTTTTTT.

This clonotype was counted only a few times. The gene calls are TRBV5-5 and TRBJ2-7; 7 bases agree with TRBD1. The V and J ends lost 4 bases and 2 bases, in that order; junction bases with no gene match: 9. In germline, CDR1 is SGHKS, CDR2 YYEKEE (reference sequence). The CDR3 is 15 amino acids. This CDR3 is CASSTGQATTYEQYF. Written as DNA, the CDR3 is TGTGCCAGCAGCACCGGACAGGCCACTACCTACGAGCAGTACTTC.

CDR3 sequence: CASRLLGPYNEQFF. In DNA form, the CDR3 reads TGTGCCAGCAGGCTACTAGGACCCTACAATGAGCAGTTCTTC. V gene TRBV6-2 or TRBV6-3 combines with J gene TRBJ2-1; TRBD2 is a possible D gene (5 bases). The CDR3 runs 14 residues. CDR1 MNHEY and CDR2 SVGEGT come from the germline V gene. Trimming left V 6 bases short and J 2 bases short, with 11 bases between.

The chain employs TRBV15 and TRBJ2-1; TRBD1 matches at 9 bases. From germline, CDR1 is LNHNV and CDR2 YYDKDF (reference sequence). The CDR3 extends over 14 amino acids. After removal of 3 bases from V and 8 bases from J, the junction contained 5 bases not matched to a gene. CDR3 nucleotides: TGTGCCACCAGCAGTTGGACAGGGGAGGATGAGCAGTTCTTC. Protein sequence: CATSSWTGEDEQFF.

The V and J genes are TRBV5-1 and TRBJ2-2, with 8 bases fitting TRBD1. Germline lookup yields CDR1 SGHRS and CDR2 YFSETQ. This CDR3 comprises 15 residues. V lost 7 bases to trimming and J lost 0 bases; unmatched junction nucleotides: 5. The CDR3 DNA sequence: TGCGCCAGCGGACTACAGGGGGCGAACACCGGGGAGCTGTTTTTT. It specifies CASGLQGANTGELFF.

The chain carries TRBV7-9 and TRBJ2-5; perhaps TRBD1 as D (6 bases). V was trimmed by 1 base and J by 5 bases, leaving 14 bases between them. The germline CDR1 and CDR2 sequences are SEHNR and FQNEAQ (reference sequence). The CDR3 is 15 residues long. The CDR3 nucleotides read TGTGCCAGCAGCTTAGGGGACAAAGTTGTCGAGACCCAGTACTTC. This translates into CASSLGDKVVETQYF.

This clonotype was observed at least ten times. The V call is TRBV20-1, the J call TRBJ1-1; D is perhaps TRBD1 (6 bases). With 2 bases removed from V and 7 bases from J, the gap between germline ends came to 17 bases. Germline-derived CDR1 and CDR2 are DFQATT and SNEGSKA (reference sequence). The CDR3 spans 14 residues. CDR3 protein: CSARFRGAIFEAFF. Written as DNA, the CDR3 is TGCAGTGCTAGATTCAGGGGCGCAATTTTTGAAGCTTTCTTT.

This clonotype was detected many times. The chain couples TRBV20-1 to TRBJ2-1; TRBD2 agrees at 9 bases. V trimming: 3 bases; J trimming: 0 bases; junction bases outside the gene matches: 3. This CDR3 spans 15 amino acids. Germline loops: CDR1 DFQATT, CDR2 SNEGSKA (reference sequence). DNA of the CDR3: TGCAGTGCTAGGGGAGCGGGAGGCTCCTACAATGAGCAGTTCTTC. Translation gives CSARGAGGSYNEQFF.

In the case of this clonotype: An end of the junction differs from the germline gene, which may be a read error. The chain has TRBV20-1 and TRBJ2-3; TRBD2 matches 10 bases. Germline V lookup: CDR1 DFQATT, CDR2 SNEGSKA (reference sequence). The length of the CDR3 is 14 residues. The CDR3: CSARGLADTDTQYF. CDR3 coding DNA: TGCAGTGCGAGAGGACTAGCGGACACAGATACGCAGTATTTT.

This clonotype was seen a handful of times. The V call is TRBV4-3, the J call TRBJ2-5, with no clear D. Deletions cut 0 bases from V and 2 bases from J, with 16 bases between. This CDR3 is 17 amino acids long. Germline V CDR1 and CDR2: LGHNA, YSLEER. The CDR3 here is CASSQDPRGLLQETQYF. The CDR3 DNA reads TGCGCCAGCAGCCAAGACCCCCGAGGCCTTCTACAAGAGACCCAGTACTTC.

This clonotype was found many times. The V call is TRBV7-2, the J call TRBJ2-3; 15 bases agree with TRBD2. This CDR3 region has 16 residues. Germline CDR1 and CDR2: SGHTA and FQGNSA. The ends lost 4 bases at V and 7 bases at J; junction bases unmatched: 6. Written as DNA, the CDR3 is TGTGCCAGCAGCTCCGGACTAGCGGGAGGGCCACATACGCAGTATTTT. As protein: CASSSGLAGGPHTQYF.

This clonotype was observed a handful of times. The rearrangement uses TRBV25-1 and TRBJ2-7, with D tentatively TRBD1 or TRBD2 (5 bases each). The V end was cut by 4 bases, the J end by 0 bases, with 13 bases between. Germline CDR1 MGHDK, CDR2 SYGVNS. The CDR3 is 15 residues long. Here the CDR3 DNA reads TGTGCCAGCAGTGCCCGGGACGGAAGCTCCTACGAGCAGTACTTC. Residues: CASSARDGSSYEQYF.